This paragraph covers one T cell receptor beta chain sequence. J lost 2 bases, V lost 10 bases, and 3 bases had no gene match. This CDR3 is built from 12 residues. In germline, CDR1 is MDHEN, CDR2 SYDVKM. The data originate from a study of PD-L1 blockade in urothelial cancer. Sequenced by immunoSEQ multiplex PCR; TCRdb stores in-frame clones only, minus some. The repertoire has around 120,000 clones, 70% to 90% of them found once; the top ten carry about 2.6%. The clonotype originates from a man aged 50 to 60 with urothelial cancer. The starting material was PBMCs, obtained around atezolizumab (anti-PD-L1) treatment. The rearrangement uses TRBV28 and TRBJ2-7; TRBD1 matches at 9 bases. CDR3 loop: CATWTGAYEQYF. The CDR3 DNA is TGTGCCACTTGGACAGGGGCCTACGAGCAGTACTTC.